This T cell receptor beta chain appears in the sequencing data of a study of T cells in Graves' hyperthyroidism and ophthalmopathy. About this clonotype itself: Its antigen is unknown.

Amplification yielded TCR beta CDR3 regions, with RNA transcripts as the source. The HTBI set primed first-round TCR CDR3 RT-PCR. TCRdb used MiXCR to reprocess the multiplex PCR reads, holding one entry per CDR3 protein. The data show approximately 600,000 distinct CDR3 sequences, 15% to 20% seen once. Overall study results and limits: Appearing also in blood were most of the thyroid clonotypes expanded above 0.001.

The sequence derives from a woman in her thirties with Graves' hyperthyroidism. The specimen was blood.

In nucleotides, the CDR3 is TGTGCCAGCAGCGAGGGGGTTCCGGGGAATGAGCAGTTCTTC. It encodes CASSEGVPGNEQFF. The gene calls are TRBV5-4 and TRBJ2-1; a possible D gene is TRBD1 (6 bases). The V and J ends lost 4 bases and 7 bases respectively, with 15 bases between them. Germline V gives CDR1 SGHNT, CDR2 YYREEE (reference sequence). CDR3 length equals 14 residues.